Presented here are 19 T cell receptor beta chains from one specimen sequenced in a study of cytotoxic CD8 clonotypes in ibrutinib-treated CLL. Data came from immunoSEQ multiplex PCR; TCRdb stores just in-frame clones and leaves some out. The sample lists roughly 190,000 clones, roughly 72% occurring once. The sequences come from PBMCs, collected after 24 months of ibrutinib treatment. The receptors were gathered from a human donor with chronic lymphocytic leukemia.

The count of this clone is one. This CDR3 fails to terminate in the conserved phenylalanine or tryptophan, so it likely reflects a read error. No DNA is shown, since the ends of the CDR3 on it are uncertain; the CDR3 is the one TCRdb lists. This chain links TRBV5-6 with TRBJ1-1; the DNA was not compared with TRBD1, the D call given in the table. Germline values: CDR1 SGHDT, CDR2 YYEEEE. The CDR3 extends over 11 residues, inclusive of both ends. CDR3 sequence reads: CASSFAIDRAQ.

This chain joins TRBV4-3 and TRBJ1-4; unclear D gene. From germline, CDR1 is LGHNA and CDR2 YSLEER. CDR3 length: 13 residues. Trimming took 4 bases from V and 7 from J, leaving 10 bases between them. The CDR3 protein is CASSRAEGEKLFF. The CDR3 nucleotides are TGCGCCAGCAGCCGAGCTGAGGGTGAAAAACTGTTTTTT.

The chain combines TRBV7-8 with TRBJ2-5; TRBD1 matches 7 bases. The CDR3 is 14 amino acids. CDR1 SGHVS and CDR2 FQNEAQ come from the germline V gene. Trimming cost V 1 base and J 3 bases; bases outside gene matches: 2. For the CDR3, the DNA is TGTGCCAGCAGCTTAGTTGGACAGGAAGAGACCCAGTACTTC. It specifies CASSLVGQEETQYF.

The chain joins TRBV7-2 to TRBJ1-1; a possible D gene is TRBD1 (5 bases). Germline values: CDR1 SGHTA, CDR2 FQGNSA. V was clipped by 5 bases and J by 0 bases, with 10 bases between them. The CDR3 has 14 amino acids. CDR3 residues: CASSRGTLNTEAFF. In DNA form, the CDR3 reads TGTGCCAGCAGCCGTGGGACGTTGAACACTGAAGCTTTCTTT.

The chain uses TRBV15 and TRBJ1-2, with D uncertain. CDR1 is LNHNV, CDR2 YYDKDF, per germline (reference sequence). CDR3 size: 17 residues. The germline V and J ends were trimmed by 0 bases and 0 bases, with 14 bases remaining between them. In DNA, the CDR3 is TGTGCCACCAGCAGAGATGATCTAGGACTTTCTAACTATGGCTACACCTTC. Protein sequence: CATSRDDLGLSNYGYTF.

J is TRBJ2-2 and V is TRBV13; 9 nucleotides match TRBD2. The V gene's germline CDR1 is PRHDT and CDR2 FYEKMQ (reference sequence). The V segment lost 1 base and the J segment 7 bases; nucleotides outside the gene matches: 7. The CDR3 loop spans 16 amino acids. CDR3 DNA sequence: TGTGCCAGCAGCTTAGCGGAGCGGGAGGTGTTCGGGGAGCTGTTTTTT. This encodes CASSLAEREVFGELFF.

This clone was counted only a few times. This chain joins TRBV20-1 and TRBJ2-1, with D uncertain. The V gene lost 4 bases and the J gene lost 4 bases, with 5 bases spanning the gap. This CDR3 comprises 11 residues. In germline, CDR1 is DFQATT, CDR2 SNEGSKA (reference sequence). CDR3 loop: CSATPYNEQFF. The CDR3 nucleotides are TGCAGTGCTACACCTTACAATGAGCAGTTCTTC.

The V call is TRBV28, the J call TRBJ1-3; 7 bases line up with TRBD1. Germline V gene sequence: CDR1 MDHEN, CDR2 SYDVKM. Trimming removed 3 bases from V and 9 bases from J; junction bases left unmatched: 11. The CDR3 covers 15 residues. The CDR3 sequence is CASSFGDREMSTIYF. The DNA of the CDR3 is TGTGCCAGCAGTTTCGGAGACAGGGAGATGAGCACCATATATTTT.

The chain joins TRBV9 to TRBJ2-3; possibly TRBD1 or TRBD2 for D (5 bases each). V was cut by 0 bases and J by 4 bases, with 12 bases left in between. This CDR3 is built from 15 residues. CDR1 is SGDLS and CDR2 is YYNGEE in the germline V gene. CDR3 sequence: CASSVAWGSADTQYF. In DNA form, the CDR3 reads TGTGCCAGCAGCGTAGCGTGGGGGTCCGCAGATACGCAGTATTTT.

The rearrangement joins TRBV5-4 to TRBJ2-1; 7 bases are shared with TRBD1. The CDR3 runs 14 residues. CDR1 is SGHNT and CDR2 is YYREEE in the germline V gene (reference sequence). J lost 8 bases, V lost 3 bases, and 8 bases had no gene match. The CDR3 region has the DNA TGTGCCAGCAGCTATCTCGACAGGGCCCATGAGCAGTTCTTC. The encoded protein is CASSYLDRAHEQFF.

The V and J genes are TRBV5-1 and TRBJ2-1, with 9 bases fitting TRBD2. The ends lost 4 bases at V and 0 bases at J; junction bases unmatched: 5. Germline-derived CDR1 and CDR2 are SGHRS and YFSETQ. The CDR3 length is 16 residues. The CDR3 here is CASSPNSGSSYNEQFF. The CDR3 DNA reads TGCGCCAGCAGCCCCAATAGCGGGAGCTCCTACAATGAGCAGTTCTTC.

This chain uses TRBV7-9 with TRBJ1-5, with 8 bases that match TRBD1. V lost 4 bases to trimming and J lost 0 bases; unmatched junction nucleotides: 14. The CDR3 has 19 amino acids. Germline CDR1 and CDR2: SEHNR and FQNEAQ (reference sequence). In nucleotides, the CDR3 is TGTGCCAGCAGCTCCGACAGGGGCCTACCCCTTATTAGCAATCAGCCCCAGCATTTT. Translation gives CASSSDRGLPLISNQPQHF.

The chain recombines TRBV19 with TRBJ1-1; TRBD1 might be the D (5 bases). The ends were cut back, 8 bases at V and 2 bases at J, with 18 bases in the middle. The CDR3 length is 15 residues. Germline lookup yields CDR1 LNHDA and CDR2 SQIVND (reference sequence). The CDR3 nucleotides read TGTGCCAGTGCTCTGGGGCTGACAGACAACACTGAAGCTTTCTTT. Amino acids: CASALGLTDNTEAFF.

The V call is TRBV6-1, the J call TRBJ2-7; 7 bases match TRBD2. Germline CDR1 reads MNHNS; CDR2 reads SASEGT. Trimming removed 6 bases from V and 6 bases from J; junction bases left unmatched: 11. The CDR3 is 14 amino acids. CDR3 protein: CASRAFGTNSEQYF. CDR3 nucleotides: TGTGCCAGCAGGGCCTTTGGGACTAACAGCGAGCAGTACTTC.

The chain uses TRBV7-8 and TRBJ2-2; D not resolved. CDR1 is SGHVS and CDR2 is FQNEAQ in the germline V gene. V dropped 1 base and J dropped 2 bases, with 11 bases sitting between them. The CDR3 spans 16 residues. The CDR3 DNA is TGTGCCAGCAGCTTAGAGGGTAGTTTTAACACCGGGGAGCTGTTTTTT. It encodes CASSLEGSFNTGELFF.

This clone was found once. Here the CDR3 reads CARPGTGTHEQYF. CDR3 DNA: TGTGCCAGACCCGGGACAGGGACTCACGAGCAGTACTTC. This rearrangement joins TRBV5-3 to TRBJ2-7; 9 bases are shared with TRBD1. Being an ORF, TRBV5-3 has a function that is uncertain. CDR3 length: 13 residues. Losses at the gene ends were 7 bases for V and 5 bases for J; bases not matched to a gene: 7.

The J gene is TRBJ2-3, the V gene TRBV13; D remains ambiguous. V lost 6 bases to trimming and J lost 3 bases, with 13 bases between them. This CDR3 region has 14 residues. From germline, CDR1 is PRHDT and CDR2 FYEKMQ (reference sequence). CDR3: CASRRIGITDTQYF. CDR3 coding DNA: TGTGCCAGCAGAAGAATTGGGATAACAGATACGCAGTATTTT.

J is TRBJ2-2 and V is TRBV5-6; D unresolved. Germline CDR1 and CDR2: SGHDT and YYEEEE. The CDR3 totals 16 residues. Trimming took 1 base from V and 2 from J, leaving 12 bases between them. DNA of the CDR3: TGTGCCAGCAGCTTGTACTTTGGTGGAAACACCGGGGAGCTGTTTTTT. It is translated as CASSLYFGGNTGELFF.

The chain employs TRBV7-9 and TRBJ1-3; D uncertain. The CDR3 extends over 14 amino acids. The germline V gene has CDR1 SEHNR and CDR2 FQNEAQ (reference sequence). V was cut by 5 bases and J by 1 base, with 9 bases left in between. CDR3 DNA sequence: TGTGCCAGCAGCATAGGCGGGTCTGGAAACACCATATATTTT. Protein: CASSIGGSGNTIYF.